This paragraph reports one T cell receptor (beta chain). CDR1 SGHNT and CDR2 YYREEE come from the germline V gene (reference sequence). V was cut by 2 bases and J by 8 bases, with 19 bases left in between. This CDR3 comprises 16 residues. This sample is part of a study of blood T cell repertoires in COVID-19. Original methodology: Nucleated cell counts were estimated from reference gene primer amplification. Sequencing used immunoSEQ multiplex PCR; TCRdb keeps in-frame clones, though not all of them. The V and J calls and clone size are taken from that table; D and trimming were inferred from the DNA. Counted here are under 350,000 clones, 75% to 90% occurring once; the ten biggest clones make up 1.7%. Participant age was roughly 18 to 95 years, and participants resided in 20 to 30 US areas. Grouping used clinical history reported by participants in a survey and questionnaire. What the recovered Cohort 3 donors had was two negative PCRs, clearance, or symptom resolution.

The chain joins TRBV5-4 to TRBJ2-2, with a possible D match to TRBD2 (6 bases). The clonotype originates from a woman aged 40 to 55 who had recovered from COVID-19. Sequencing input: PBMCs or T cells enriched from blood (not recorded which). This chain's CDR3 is CASSFFPGASRGELFF. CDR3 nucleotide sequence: TGTGCCAGCAGCTTCTTTCCGGGAGCGTCCAGGGGGGAGCTGTTTTTT.